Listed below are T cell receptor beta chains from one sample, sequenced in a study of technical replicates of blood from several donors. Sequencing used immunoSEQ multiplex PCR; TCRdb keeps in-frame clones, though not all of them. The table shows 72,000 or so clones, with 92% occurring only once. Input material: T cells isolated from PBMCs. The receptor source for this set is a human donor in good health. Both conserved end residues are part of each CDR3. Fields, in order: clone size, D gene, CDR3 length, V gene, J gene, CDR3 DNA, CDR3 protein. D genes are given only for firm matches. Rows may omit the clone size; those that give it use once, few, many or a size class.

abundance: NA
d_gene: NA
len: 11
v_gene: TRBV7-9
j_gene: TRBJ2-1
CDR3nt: TGTGCCAGCAGCTTTGAGCGAGAGCAGTTCTTC
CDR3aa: CASSFEREQFF

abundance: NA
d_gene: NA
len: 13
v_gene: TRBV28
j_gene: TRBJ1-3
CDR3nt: TGTGCCAGCAGTTCCTCCGACAGAAACACCATATATTTT
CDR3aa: CASSSSDRNTIYF

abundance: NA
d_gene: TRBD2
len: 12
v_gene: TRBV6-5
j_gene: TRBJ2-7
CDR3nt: TGTGCCAGCAGCTCAAGCGGGATAGAGCAGTACTTC
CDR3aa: CASSSSGIEQYF

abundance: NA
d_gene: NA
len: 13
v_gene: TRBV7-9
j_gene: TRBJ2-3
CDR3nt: TGTGCCAGCGACCTAGGTCCCGGAGATACGCAGTATTTT
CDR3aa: CASDLGPGDTQYF

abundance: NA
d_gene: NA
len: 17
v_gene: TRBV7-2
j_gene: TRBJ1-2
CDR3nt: TGTGCCAGCAGCTTGCTTAGCGGCCTTACTTTTAACTATGGCTACACCTTC
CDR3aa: CASSLLSGLTFNYGYTF

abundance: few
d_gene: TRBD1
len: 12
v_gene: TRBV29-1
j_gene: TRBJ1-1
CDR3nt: TGCAGCTTGACAGGGGGAAACACTGAAGCTTTCTTT
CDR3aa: CSLTGGNTEAFF

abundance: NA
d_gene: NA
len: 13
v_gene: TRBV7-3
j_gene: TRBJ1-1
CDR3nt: TGTGCCAGCAGCTTTACCGAGGGGGCTGAAGCTTTCTTT
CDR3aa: CASSFTEGAEAFF

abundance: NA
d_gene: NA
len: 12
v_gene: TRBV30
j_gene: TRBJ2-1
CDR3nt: TGTGCCTGGGGCCCGGTTCCGGGTGAGCAGTTCTTC
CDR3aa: CAWGPVPGEQFF

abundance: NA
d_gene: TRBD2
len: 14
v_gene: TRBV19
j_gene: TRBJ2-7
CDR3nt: TGTGCCAGTAGTTCGGGACTAGGGGCCTACGAGCAGTACTTC
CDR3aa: CASSSGLGAYEQYF

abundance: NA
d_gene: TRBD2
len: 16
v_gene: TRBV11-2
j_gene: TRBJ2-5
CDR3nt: TGTGCCAGCAGCCCCCAAGGATGGCGGGAGAAGTGGACCCAGTACTTC
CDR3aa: CASSPQGWREKWTQYF

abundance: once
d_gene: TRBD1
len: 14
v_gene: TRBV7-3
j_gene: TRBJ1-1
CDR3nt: TGTGCCAGCAGCGAACCGACAGGGAAAACTGAAGCTTTCTTT
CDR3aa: CASSEPTGKTEAFF

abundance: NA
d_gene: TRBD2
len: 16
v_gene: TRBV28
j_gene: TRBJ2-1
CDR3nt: TGTGCCAGCAGTTTACCTACTAGCGGGAGAGGCAATGAGCAGTTCTTC
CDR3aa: CASSLPTSGRGNEQFF

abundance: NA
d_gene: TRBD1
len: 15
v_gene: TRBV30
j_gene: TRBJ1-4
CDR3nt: TGTGCCTGGAGTCGTGACAGGGCCCCGGGTGAAAAACTGTTTTTT
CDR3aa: CAWSRDRAPGEKLFF

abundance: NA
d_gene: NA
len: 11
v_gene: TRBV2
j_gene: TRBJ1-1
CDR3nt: TGTGCCACCAAGCGGGGCACTGAAGCTTTCTTT
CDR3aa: CATKRGTEAFF

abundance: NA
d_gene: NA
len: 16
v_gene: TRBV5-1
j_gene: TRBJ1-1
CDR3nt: TGCGCCAGCAGCTCCCAGGCAGGGGCGACGAACACTGAAGCTTTCTTT
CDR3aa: CASSSQAGATNTEAFF

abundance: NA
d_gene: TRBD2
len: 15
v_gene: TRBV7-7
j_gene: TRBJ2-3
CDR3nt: TGTGCCAGCAGCTCCGGGACTAGCGGGAGGGTTACGCAGTATTTT
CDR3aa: CASSSGTSGRVTQYF

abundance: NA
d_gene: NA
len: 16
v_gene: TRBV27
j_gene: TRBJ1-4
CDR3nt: TGTGCCAGCAACAACCATGAACAGGGCAATGCTGAAAAACTGTTTTTT
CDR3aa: CASNNHEQGNAEKLFF

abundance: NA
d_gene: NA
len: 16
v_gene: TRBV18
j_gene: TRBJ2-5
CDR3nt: TGTGCCAGCTCATCTACGACGTCGACAGGAGCAGAGACCCAGTACTTC
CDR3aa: CASSSTTSTGAETQYF

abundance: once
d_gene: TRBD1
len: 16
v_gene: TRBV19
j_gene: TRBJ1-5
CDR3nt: TGTGCCAGTAGTATAGTTCAAGGACAGGGAAATCAGCCCCAGCATTTT
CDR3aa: CASSIVQGQGNQPQHF

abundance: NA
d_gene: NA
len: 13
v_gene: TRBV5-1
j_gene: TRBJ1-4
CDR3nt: TGCGCCAGCAAGGAGGGAGAACGTGAAAAACTGTTTTTT
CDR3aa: CASKEGEREKLFF

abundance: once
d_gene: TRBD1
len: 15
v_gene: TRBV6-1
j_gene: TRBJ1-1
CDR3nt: TGTGCCAGCAGTGAAGGGGGACAGGGAATCACTGAAGCTTTCTTT
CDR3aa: CASSEGGQGITEAFF

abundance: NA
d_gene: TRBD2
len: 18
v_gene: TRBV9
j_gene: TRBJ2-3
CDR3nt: TGTGCCAGCAGCGTAGCGCTACATTCTAGCGGGGAGATGGATACGCAGTATTTT
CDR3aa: CASSVALHSSGEMDTQYF

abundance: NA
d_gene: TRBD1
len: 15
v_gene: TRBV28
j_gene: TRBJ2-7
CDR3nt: TGTGCCAGCAATAGTGTGGACAGGGTGTCCTACGAGCAGTACTTC
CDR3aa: CASNSVDRVSYEQYF

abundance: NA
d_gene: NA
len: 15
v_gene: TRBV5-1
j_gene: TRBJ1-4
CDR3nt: TGCGCCAGCAGTCCGGGGGGGAAGAATAATGAAAAACTGTTTTTT
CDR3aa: CASSPGGKNNEKLFF

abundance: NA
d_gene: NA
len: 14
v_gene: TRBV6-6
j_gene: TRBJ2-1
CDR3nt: TGTGCCAGCAGACTATATGGAATTTACAATGAGCAGTTCTTC
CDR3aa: CASRLYGIYNEQFF

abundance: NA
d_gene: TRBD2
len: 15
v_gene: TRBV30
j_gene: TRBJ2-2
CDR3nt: TGTGCCTGGAGGGCGACTAGCGGGAGTTCCGGGGAGCTGTTTTTT
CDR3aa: CAWRATSGSSGELFF

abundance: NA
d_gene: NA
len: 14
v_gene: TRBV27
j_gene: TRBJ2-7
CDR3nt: TGTGCCAGCAGCTGGGGCGGGACCCTATACGAGCAGTACTTC
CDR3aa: CASSWGGTLYEQYF

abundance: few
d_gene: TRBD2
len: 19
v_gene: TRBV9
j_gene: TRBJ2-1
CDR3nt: TGTGCCAGCAGCCTCCTCAACCCGACTCGAGCGGGAGATATAGGTGAGCAGTTCTTC
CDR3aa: CASSLLNPTRAGDIGEQFF

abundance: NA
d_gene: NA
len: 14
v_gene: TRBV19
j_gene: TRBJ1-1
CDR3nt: TGTGCCAGTAGTCACAGGGAACGGAACACTGAAGCTTTCTTT
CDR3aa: CASSHRERNTEAFF

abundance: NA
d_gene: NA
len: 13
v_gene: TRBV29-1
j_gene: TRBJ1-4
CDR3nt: TGCAGCGTTGAAGCGCGGGGGTATGAAAAACTGTTTTTT
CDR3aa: CSVEARGYEKLFF

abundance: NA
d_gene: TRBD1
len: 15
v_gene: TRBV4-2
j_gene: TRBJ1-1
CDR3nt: TGTGCCAGCAGCCCCATCACAGGGGGAAACACTGAAGCTTTCTTT
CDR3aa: CASSPITGGNTEAFF

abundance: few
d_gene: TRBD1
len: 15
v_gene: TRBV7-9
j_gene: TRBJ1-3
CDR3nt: TGTGCCAGCAGCCCTTCGGGACAGGGAGGAAACACCATATATTTT
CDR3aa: CASSPSGQGGNTIYF

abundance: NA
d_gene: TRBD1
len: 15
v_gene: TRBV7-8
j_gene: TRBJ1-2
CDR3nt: TGTGCCAGCAGCCACAGTTTGACAGGGACCTATGGCTACACCTTC
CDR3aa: CASSHSLTGTYGYTF

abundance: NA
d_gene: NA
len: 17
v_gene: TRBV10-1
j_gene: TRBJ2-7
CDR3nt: TGCGCCAGCACCCAGCCATGGCTAGCCCACAGCTCCTACGAGCAGTACTTC
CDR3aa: CASTQPWLAHSSYEQYF

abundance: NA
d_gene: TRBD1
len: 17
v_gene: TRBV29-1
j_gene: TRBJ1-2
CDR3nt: TGCAGCGTTGAGATGTGGACAGGGGGAAGTGGTAACTATGGCTACACCTTC
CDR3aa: CSVEMWTGGSGNYGYTF

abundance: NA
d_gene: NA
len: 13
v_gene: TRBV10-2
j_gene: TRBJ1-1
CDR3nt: TGCGCCAGCAGCCCGGCGGGGGGGGATGAAGCTTTCTTT
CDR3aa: CASSPAGGDEAFF

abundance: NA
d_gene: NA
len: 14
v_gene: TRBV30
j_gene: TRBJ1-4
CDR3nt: TGTGCCTGGAGTGTATCTACGACTAATGAAAAACTGTTTTTT
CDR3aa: CAWSVSTTNEKLFF

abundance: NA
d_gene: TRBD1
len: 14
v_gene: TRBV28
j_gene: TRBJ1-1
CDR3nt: TGTGCCAGCAGTTTGTACCAGGGGGAAACTGAAGCTTTCTTT
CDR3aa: CASSLYQGETEAFF

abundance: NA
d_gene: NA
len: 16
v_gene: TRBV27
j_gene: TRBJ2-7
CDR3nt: TGTGCCAGCAGTTATGGAACAGGGTCCTTACTCTACGAGCAGTACTTC
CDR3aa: CASSYGTGSLLYEQYF

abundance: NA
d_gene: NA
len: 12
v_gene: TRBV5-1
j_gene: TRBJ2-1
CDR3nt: TGCGCCAGCAGCTTGGCCTCCAATGAGCAGTTCTTC
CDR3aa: CASSLASNEQFF

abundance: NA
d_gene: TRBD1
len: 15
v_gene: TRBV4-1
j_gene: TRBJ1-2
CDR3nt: TGCGCCAGCAGCCAGAGCAGGGGGCGGGATCGTGGCTACACCTTC
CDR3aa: CASSQSRGRDRGYTF

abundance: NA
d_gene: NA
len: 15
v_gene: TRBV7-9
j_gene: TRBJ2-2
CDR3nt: TGTGCCAGCAGCTGGGGGCAGGGCAACACCGGGGAGCTGTTTTTT
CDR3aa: CASSWGQGNTGELFF

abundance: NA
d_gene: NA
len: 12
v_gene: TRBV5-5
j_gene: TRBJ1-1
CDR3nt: TGTGCCAGCAGCTTGGCAGGTAGAATAACTTTCTTT
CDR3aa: CASSLAGRITFF

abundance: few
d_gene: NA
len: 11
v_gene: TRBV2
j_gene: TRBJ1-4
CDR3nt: TGTGCCAGCAGGGTTCAAGGACAAATTTTTTTT
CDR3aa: CASRVQGQIFF

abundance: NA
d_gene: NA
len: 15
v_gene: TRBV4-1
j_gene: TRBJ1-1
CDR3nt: TGCGCCAGCAGCCAAGAGGAGGGGAGGATGGGTGAAGCTTTCTTT
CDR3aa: CASSQEEGRMGEAFF

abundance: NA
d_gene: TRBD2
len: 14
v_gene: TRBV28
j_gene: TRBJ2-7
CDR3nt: TGTGCCAGCAGTCCGGGACTAGCGGGCTACGAGCAGTACTTC
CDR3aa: CASSPGLAGYEQYF

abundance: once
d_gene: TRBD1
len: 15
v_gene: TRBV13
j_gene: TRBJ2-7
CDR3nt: TGTGCCAGCAGCTTTTGGGGACAGCCATCCTACGAGCAGTACTTC
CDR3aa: CASSFWGQPSYEQYF

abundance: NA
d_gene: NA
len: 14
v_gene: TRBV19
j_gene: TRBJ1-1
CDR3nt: TGTGCCAGTAGCTACCCCCTCGCCCCTAAATCGGCTTTCTTT
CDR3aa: CASSYPLAPKSAFF

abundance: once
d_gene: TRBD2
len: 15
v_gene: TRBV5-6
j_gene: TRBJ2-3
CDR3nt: TGTGCCAGCAGCCTACTAGCGCCCACCACAGATACGCAGTATTTT
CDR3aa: CASSLLAPTTDTQYF

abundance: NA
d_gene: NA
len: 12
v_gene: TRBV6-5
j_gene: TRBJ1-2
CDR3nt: TGTGCCAGCAGCTTAGACAGGTCTGGCTACACCTTC
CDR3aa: CASSLDRSGYTF

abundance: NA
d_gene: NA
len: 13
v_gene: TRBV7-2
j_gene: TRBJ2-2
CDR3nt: TGTGCCAGCAGCTTAGCTCTTGCCGGGGAGCTGTTTTTT
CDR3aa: CASSLALAGELFF

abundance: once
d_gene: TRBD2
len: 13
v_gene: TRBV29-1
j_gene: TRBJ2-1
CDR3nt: TGCAGCGTTCCACAAGGACTAGGTAATGAGCAGTTCTTC
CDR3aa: CSVPQGLGNEQFF

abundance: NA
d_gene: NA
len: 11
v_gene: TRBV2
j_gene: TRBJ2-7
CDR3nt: TGTGCCAGCATTGTAGCCTACGAGCAGTACTTC
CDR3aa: CASIVAYEQYF

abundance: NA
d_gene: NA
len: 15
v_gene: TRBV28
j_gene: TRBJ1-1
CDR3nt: TGTGCCAGCAGAATCGACAGTGGCTGGTTCACTGAAGCTTTCTTT
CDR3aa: CASRIDSGWFTEAFF

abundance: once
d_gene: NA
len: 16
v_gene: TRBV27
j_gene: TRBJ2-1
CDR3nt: TGTGCCAGCAGTTTAGGTAACAGGGAAATATACAATGAGCAGTTCTTC
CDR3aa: CASSLGNREIYNEQFF